The 18 T cell receptor beta chains in this list originate from one sample, sequenced in a study of blood T cell repertoires in COVID-19. Profiled with immunoSEQ multiplex PCR; TCRdb holds only in-frame clones, not every one. The sample gives about 180,000 clones, about 90% of which show up once; less than 1.5% is in the top ten. Specimen: PBMCs or T cells enriched from blood (not recorded which). Receptors originate from a human donor with acute COVID-19. The donor label of this sample is uncertain.

The chain uses TRBV3-1 (or the pseudogene TRBV3-2) and TRBJ2-1, with TRBD2 matching 7 bases. This CDR3 has 15 amino acids. CDR1 is LGHDT, CDR2 YNNKEL, per germline (reference sequence). V shed 1 base, J shed 9 bases, and the junction held 9 bases outside the gene matches. The CDR3, as DNA: TGTGCCAGCAGCCAAGGAATTGAGGGAGGGGTTGAGCAGTTCTTC. It yields the protein CASSQGIEGGVEQFF.

The chain is built from TRBV4-3 and TRBJ1-1, with D tentatively TRBD1 (5 bases). V was cut by 0 bases and J by 5 bases, with 13 bases left in between. There are 15 residues in the CDR3. CDR1 is LGHNA and CDR2 is YSLEER in the germline V gene. CDR3 DNA: TGCGCCAGCAGCCAAGATGGGGGGATCAGGACTGAAGCTTTCTTT. Amino acids: CASSQDGGIRTEAFF.

The genes are TRBV7-9 and TRBJ1-3; 8 bases map to TRBD1. CDR3 length: 15 amino acids. Germline loops: CDR1 SEHNR, CDR2 FQNEAQ (reference sequence). V gave up 4 bases and J gave up 4 bases; unmatched junction bases: 6. The CDR3 region is CASSSSGDRGNTIYF. CDR3 sequence (DNA): TGTGCCAGCAGCTCTAGTGGGGACAGGGGAAACACCATATATTTT.

V usage is TRBV9 and J usage is TRBJ2-5; the D call may be TRBD1 or TRBD2 (5 bases each). Germline V lookup: CDR1 SGDLS, CDR2 YYNGEE. This CDR3 has 15 amino acids. V lost 4 bases to trimming and J lost 1 base, with 14 bases between them. The CDR3 is CASSIGASGQETQYF. DNA of the CDR3: TGTGCCAGCAGCATAGGGGCAAGCGGCCAAGAGACCCAGTACTTC. Using reference TRBV9 and TRBJ2-5 for the parts outside the CDR3, the full variable domain is DSGVTQTPKHLITATGQRVTLRCSPRSGDLSVYWYQQSLDQGLQFLIQYYNGEERAKGNILERFSAQQFPDLHSELNLSSLELGDSALYFCASSIGASGQETQYFGPGTRLLVL.

The chain is built from TRBV5-3 and TRBJ1-2, with D uncertain. TRBV5-3 is known as an ORF, though its function is uncertain. The CDR3 covers 12 residues. V was cut by 7 bases and J by 7 bases, with 14 bases left in between. CDR3 in amino acids: CARVGRKSGYTF. CDR3 DNA: TGTGCCAGAGTTGGTCGCAAGAGTGGCTACACCTTC.

On this clone: In the same sample, other DNA sequences code for this CDR3. The chain combines TRBV18 with TRBJ1-2; 8 bases align to TRBD1. Germline CDR1 and CDR2: KGHSH and LQKENI. This CDR3 has 15 amino acids. Trimming at V came to 0 bases and at J to 4 bases, leaving 4 bases not matched to a gene. CDR3 sequence: CASSPPTGEGYGYTF. The CDR3 region has the DNA TGTGCCAGCTCACCACCGACAGGGGAAGGCTATGGCTACACCTTC.

The chain uses TRBV5-1 and TRBJ2-3; a weak D match, TRBD1 (7 bases). From germline, CDR1 is SGHRS and CDR2 YFSETQ. CDR3 length: 16 amino acids. Trimming cost V 4 bases and J 2 bases, with 17 bases left between them. The CDR3 region is CASSPRDSVNTDTQYF. CDR3 bases: TGCGCCAGCAGCCCGCGGGACAGTGTGAACACAGATACGCAGTATTTT.

This chain links TRBV19 with TRBJ1-1; D is unresolved. V was cut by 2 bases and J by 6 bases, with 13 bases left in between. This CDR3 contains 14 residues. Germline CDR1 and CDR2: LNHDA and SQIVND (reference sequence). The CDR3 DNA sequence: TGTGCCAGTAGTATACCCAAGAGGATAGCTGAAGCTTTCTTT. It is translated as CASSIPKRIAEAFF.

The V call is TRBV9, the J call TRBJ2-1; TRBD2 agrees at 7 bases. Germline V gene sequence: CDR1 SGDLS, CDR2 YYNGEE. Trimming cost V 3 bases and J 5 bases; bases outside gene matches: 8. The CDR3 is 15 residues long. CDR3 nucleotides: TGTGCCAGCAGCGCGGGACTAAGGGGACACAATGAGCAGTTCTTC. It codes for CASSAGLRGHNEQFF.

The chain joins TRBV9 to TRBJ2-2; the match to TRBD2 covers 10 bases. V gave up 0 bases and J gave up 8 bases; unmatched junction bases: 10. Germline CDR1 reads SGDLS; CDR2 reads YYNGEE. The CDR3 length is 17 residues. CDR3 coding DNA: TGTGCCAGCAGCGTAGTTCCCCCTAGCGGGGGCACGGGGGAGCTGTTTTTT. Residues: CASSVVPPSGGTGELFF.

Here the CDR3 reads CATQGLMNTEAFF. In nucleotides, the CDR3 is TGTGCCACACAGGGGTTAATGAACACTGAAGCTTTCTTT. The V and J genes are TRBV10-3 and TRBJ1-1, with TRBD1 matching 7 bases. Trimming took 10 bases from V and 0 from J; bases not matched to a gene: 5. Germline-derived CDR1 and CDR2 are ENHRY and SYGVKD. The CDR3 sequence is 13 residues long.

This chain connects TRBV18 to TRBJ2-3; TRBD1 agrees at 8 bases. The CDR3 extends over 16 amino acids. Germline V CDR1 and CDR2: KGHSH, LQKENI. The V gene end was trimmed by 6 bases and the J gene end by 3 bases; junction bases not matched to a gene: 11. In DNA, the CDR3 is TGTGCCAGCTCTCCCGGACAGGGCAGGGGGACAGATACGCAGTATTTT. This gives the protein CASSPGQGRGTDTQYF.

The chain carries TRBV28 and TRBJ2-7; perhaps TRBD1 as D (5 bases). Germline CDR1 MDHEN, CDR2 SYDVKM. The V end was cut by 5 bases, the J end by 1 base, with 12 bases between. This CDR3 spans 14 amino acids. In DNA form, the CDR3 reads TGTGCCAGCAGTCCCCAGGACACATCCTACGAGCAGTACTTC. It specifies CASSPQDTSYEQYF.

The chain links TRBV6-2 or TRBV6-3 to TRBJ2-1; 9 nucleotides align to TRBD2. With V trimmed by 2 bases and J by 5 bases, 4 bases remained unmatched. The CDR3 consists of 15 residues. From germline, CDR1 is MNHEY and CDR2 SVGEGT. The DNA for the CDR3 is TGTGCCAGCAGTTACCGGCGGGGGGGGAACAATGAGCAGTTCTTC. It yields the protein CASSYRRGGNNEQFF.

The chain joins TRBV20-1 to TRBJ2-6; D gene ambiguous. The ends were cut back, 3 bases at V and 5 bases at J, with 14 bases in the middle. Germline-derived CDR1 and CDR2 are DFQATT and SNEGSKA (reference sequence). CDR3 length: 15 residues. CDR3 protein: CSASRGRSWANVLTF. For the CDR3, the DNA is TGCAGTGCTAGTCGAGGTCGATCCTGGGCCAACGTCCTGACTTTC.

The chain links TRBV2 to TRBJ2-5, with D possibly TRBD1 on 5 matching bases. The germline gives CDR1 SNHLY, CDR2 FYNNEI. The CDR3 loop spans 14 amino acids. The ends were cut back, 1 base at V and 2 bases at J, with 8 bases in the middle. CDR3 region: CASSEGSGQETQYF. The CDR3 coding sequence is TGTGCCAGCAGTGAAGGTTCAGGGCAAGAGACCCAGTACTTC.

This sequence joins TRBV4-2 and TRBJ2-3, with TRBD2 matching 12 bases. CDR1 and CDR2 (germline): LGHNA, YNFKEQ. The CDR3 runs to 19 residues. V lost 4 bases, J lost 0 bases, and 11 bases stayed unmatched. This CDR3 is CASSPGLAGSTPSTDTQYF. The CDR3, as DNA: TGTGCCAGCAGCCCGGGACTAGCGGGTTCTACCCCTAGCACAGATACGCAGTATTTT.

The chain employs TRBV5-1 and TRBJ2-6; the D gene is possibly TRBD2 (5 bases). The CDR3 length is 18 residues. Trimming removed 0 bases from V and 0 bases from J, with 13 bases in between. Per germline, CDR1 SGHRS and CDR2 YFSETQ. For the CDR3, the DNA is TGCGCCAGCAGCTTGGATCCGGGGATTCGCTCTGGGGCCAACGTCCTGACTTTC. This gives the protein CASSLDPGIRSGANVLTF.